The 10 T cell receptor beta chains below were found in one sample sequenced in a study of cytomegalovirus exposure and HLA in healthy donors. In the PCR, 60 Vbeta and 13 Jbeta primers were used. Profiled with immunoSEQ multiplex PCR; TCRdb holds only in-frame clones, not every one. The sample comprises around 89,000 clones, 76% of which are singletons, and about 3% rests with the top ten. The sequencing input was PBMCs. These receptors all stem from a man aged 35 to 55 in good health and CMV-seronegative.

The chain links TRBV9 to TRBJ1-2; unclear D gene. CDR1 SGDLS and CDR2 YYNGEE come from the germline V gene. Trimming took 4 bases from V and 0 from J, leaving 16 bases between them. The CDR3 sequence is 16 residues long. The CDR3 loop reads CASSPEGFPSNYGYTF. In DNA form, the CDR3 reads TGTGCCAGCAGCCCAGAGGGCTTTCCTTCTAACTATGGCTACACCTTC.

The genes are TRBV16 and TRBJ1-2; 10 bases agree with TRBD1. With V trimmed by 1 base and J by 3 bases, 5 bases remained unmatched. The CDR3 runs 16 residues. CDR1 and CDR2 (germline): KGHSY, FQNENV. The CDR3 loop is CASSQLADRGDYGYTF. CDR3 coding DNA: TGTGCCAGCAGCCAATTGGCGGACAGGGGGGACTATGGCTACACCTTC. The whole variable domain, filled in from reference TRBV16 and TRBJ1-2, reads GEEVAQTPKHLVRGEGQKAKLYCAPIKGHSYVFWYQQVLKNEFKFLISFQNENVFDETGMPKERFSAKCLPNSPCSLEIQATKLEDSAVYFCASSQLADRGDYGYTFGSGTRLTVV.

CDR3 sequence: CASRPWVQAGTGELFF. The CDR3 nucleotides are TGCGCCAGCAGACCCTGGGTCCAGGCGGGCACCGGGGAGCTGTTTTTT. V and J are TRBV5-1 and TRBJ2-2; D perhaps matches TRBD2 (5 bases). V was cut by 5 bases and J by 4 bases, with 18 bases left in between. The CDR3 is 16 residues long. CDR1 and CDR2 (germline): SGHRS, YFSETQ.

The rearrangement links TRBV6-1 to TRBJ1-1; no clear D. Trimming left V 6 bases short and J 4 bases short, with 9 bases between. The CDR3 spans 12 residues. Germline CDR1 MNHNS, CDR2 SASEGT. CDR3 residues: CASRWTGTEAFF. CDR3 DNA sequence: TGTGCCAGCAGATGGACTGGCACTGAAGCTTTCTTT.

The sample holds a few counts of this clone. V and J are TRBV7-9 and TRBJ1-1; D is ambiguous. V was clipped by 1 base and J by 7 bases, with 7 bases between them. The germline gives CDR1 SEHNR, CDR2 FQNEAQ (reference sequence). There are 12 residues in the CDR3. CDR3 in DNA: TGTGCCAGCAGCTTAGTTGGAGGTGAAGCTTTCTTT. This translates into CASSLVGGEAFF. The whole variable domain, remainder taken from reference TRBV7-9 and TRBJ1-1, is DTGVSQNPRHKITKRGQNVTFRCDPISEHNRLYWYRQTLGQGPEFLTYFQNEAQLEKSRLLSDRFSAERPKGSFSTLEIQRTEQGDSAMYLCASSLVGGEAFFGQGTRLTVV.

The chain employs TRBV7-2 and TRBJ2-2, with 7 bases fitting TRBD1. The V segment lost 5 bases and the J segment 0 bases; nucleotides outside the gene matches: 6. The CDR3 has 16 residues. Germline V gene lookup returns CDR1 SGHTA and CDR2 FQGNSA. CDR3 sequence: CASSPTGSTNTGELFF. The DNA of the CDR3 is TGTGCCAGCAGCCCGACAGGGTCCACGAACACCGGGGAGCTGTTTTTT.

V gene TRBV5-6 combines with J gene TRBJ1-6; D is ambiguous. Trimming shortened V by 6 bases and J by 10 bases, and 17 bases separated the two germline ends. The germline V gene encodes CDR1 SGHDT and CDR2 YYEEEE. The CDR3 runs 14 residues. Written as DNA, the CDR3 is TGTGCCAGCATGTTCGCGGGAGTAGGGTCACCCCTCCACTTT. Translating gives CASMFAGVGSPLHF.

The chain recombines TRBV10-3 with TRBJ2-5; no definite D call. TRBJ2-7 explains the end of the DNA better; the J call may be wrong. This CDR3 has 11 residues. Germline CDR1 and CDR2: ENHRY and SYGVKD. The CDR3 DNA sequence: TGTGCCATCAGTGGTTGGGGCGAGCAGTACTTC. Its protein is CAISGWGEQYF.

The rearrangement uses TRBV5-6 and TRBJ1-6, with D maybe TRBD1 (6 bases). Deletions cut 0 bases from V and 10 bases from J, with 17 bases between. CDR3 length: 16 amino acids. From germline, CDR1 is SGHDT and CDR2 YYEEEE. The chain's CDR3 is CASSLAGGGRGSPLHF. CDR3 nucleotide sequence: TGTGCCAGCAGCTTGGCCGGCGGGGGGCGCGGGTCACCCCTCCACTTT.

The chain links TRBV5-5 to TRBJ1-3; 8 positions agree with TRBD1. The CDR3 is 17 amino acids. The junction had 5 bases not matched to a gene; V was cut back by 0 bases and J by 0 bases. Per germline, CDR1 SGHKS and CDR2 YYEKEE (reference sequence). In DNA, the CDR3 is TGTGCCAGCAGCTTGGCTGGGACAGGCAGCTCTGGAAACACCATATATTTT. This codes for CASSLAGTGSSGNTIYF.